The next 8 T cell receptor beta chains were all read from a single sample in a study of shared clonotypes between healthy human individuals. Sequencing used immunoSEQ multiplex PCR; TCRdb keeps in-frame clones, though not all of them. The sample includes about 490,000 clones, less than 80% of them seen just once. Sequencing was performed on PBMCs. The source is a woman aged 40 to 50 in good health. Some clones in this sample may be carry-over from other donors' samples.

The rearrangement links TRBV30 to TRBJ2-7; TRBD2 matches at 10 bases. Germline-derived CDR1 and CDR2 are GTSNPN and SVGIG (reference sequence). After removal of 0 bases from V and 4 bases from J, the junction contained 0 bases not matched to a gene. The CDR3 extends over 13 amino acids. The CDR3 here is CAWSVLAGYEQYF. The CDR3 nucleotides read TGTGCCTGGAGTGTACTAGCGGGGTACGAGCAGTACTTC.

The CDR3 spells CASKAYGYTF. The CDR3 DNA reads as TGTGCCAGCAAAGCCTATGGCTACACCTTC. This sequence joins TRBV6-4 and TRBJ1-2; no definite D call. This CDR3 is 10 amino acids long. Germline loops: CDR1 MRHNA, CDR2 SNTAGT. Trimming removed 7 bases at V and 4 bases at J, with 4 bases between.

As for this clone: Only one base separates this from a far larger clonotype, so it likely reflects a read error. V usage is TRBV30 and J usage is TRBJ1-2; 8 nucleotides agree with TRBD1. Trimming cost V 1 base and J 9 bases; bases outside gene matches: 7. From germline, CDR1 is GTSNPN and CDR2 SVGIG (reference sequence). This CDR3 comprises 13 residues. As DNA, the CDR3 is TGTGCCTGGAGTGCGGACAGGGTAAAAAGCTACACCTTC. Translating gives CAWSADRVKSYTF.

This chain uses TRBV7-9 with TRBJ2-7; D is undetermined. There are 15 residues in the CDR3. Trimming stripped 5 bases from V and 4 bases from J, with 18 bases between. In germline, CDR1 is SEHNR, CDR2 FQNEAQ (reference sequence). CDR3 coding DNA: TGTGCCAGCAGCGGTCAGGAAAATGCTCATTACGAGCAGTACTTC. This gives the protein CASSGQENAHYEQYF. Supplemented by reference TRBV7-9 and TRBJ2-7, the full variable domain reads DTGVSQNPRHKITKRGQNVTFRCDPISEHNRLYWYRQTLGQGPEFLTYFQNEAQLEKSRLLSDRFSAERPKGSFSTLEIQRTEQGDSAMYLCASSGQENAHYEQYFGPGTRLTVT.

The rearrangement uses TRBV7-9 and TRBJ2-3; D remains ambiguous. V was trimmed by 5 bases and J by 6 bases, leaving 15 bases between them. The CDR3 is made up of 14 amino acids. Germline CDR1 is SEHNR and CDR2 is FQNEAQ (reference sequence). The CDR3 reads CASSPRPPRDTQYF. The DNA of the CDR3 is TGTGCCAGCAGCCCGCGCCCCCCCCGGGATACGCAGTATTTT.

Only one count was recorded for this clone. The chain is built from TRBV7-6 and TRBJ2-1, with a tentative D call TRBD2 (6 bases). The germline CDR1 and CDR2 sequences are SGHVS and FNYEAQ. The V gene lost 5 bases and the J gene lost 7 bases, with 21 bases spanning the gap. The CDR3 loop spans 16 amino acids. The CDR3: CASSPQGLAGSNEQFF. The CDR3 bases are TGTGCCAGCAGCCCGCAGGGTCTTGCGGGAAGTAATGAGCAGTTCTTC. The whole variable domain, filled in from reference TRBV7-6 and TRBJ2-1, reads GAGVSQSPRYKVTKRGQDVALRCDPISGHVSLYWYRQALGQGPEFLTYFNYEAQQDKSGLPNDRFSAERPEGSISTLTIQRTEQRDSAMYRCASSPQGLAGSNEQFFGPGTRLTVL.

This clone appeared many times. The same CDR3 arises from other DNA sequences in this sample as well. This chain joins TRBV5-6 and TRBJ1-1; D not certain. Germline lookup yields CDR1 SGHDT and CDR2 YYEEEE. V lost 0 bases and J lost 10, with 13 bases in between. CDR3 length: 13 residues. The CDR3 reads CASSLGPGRVAFF. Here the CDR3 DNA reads TGTGCCAGCAGCTTGGGACCCGGACGTGTAGCTTTCTTT.

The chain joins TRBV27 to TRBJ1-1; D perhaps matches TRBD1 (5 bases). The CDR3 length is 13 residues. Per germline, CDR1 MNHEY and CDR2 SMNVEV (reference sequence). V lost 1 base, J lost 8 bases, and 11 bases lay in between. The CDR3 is CASSLFRDSEAFF. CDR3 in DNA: TGTGCCAGCAGTTTATTCAGGGATTCGGAAGCTTTCTTT.